This TCR beta chain was profiled in a study of blood T cell repertoires in COVID-19. Per the authors' pipeline: The authors estimated nucleated cell counts from reference gene primer amplification. The assay was immunoSEQ multiplex PCR, and TCRdb's table has in-frame clones only and misses some. V, J and clone size were drawn from that table, and D and trimming were deduced from the DNA. Among about 40,000 clones listed, roughly 84% were seen once. This CDR3 spans 15 amino acids. V lost 2 bases and J lost 1, with 9 bases in between. Germline values: CDR1 SGHRS, CDR2 YFSETQ. This receptor was obtained from a human donor in a cohort sampled during active COVID-19. The chain carries TRBV5-1 and TRBJ2-2; D is uncertain. Input material: peripheral blood. Written as DNA, the CDR3 is TGCGCCAGCAGCTTTGGGCAGGAGAACACCGGGGAGCTGTTTTTT. Its protein is CASSFGQENTGELFF.